This entry is about one T cell receptor (beta chain). Authors' data handling: Amplification of reference gene primers was used by the study to estimate nucleated cell counts. Only in-frame clones appear in the TCRdb table, and some are missing; sequencing was by immunoSEQ multiplex PCR. The D gene and trimming were derived from the DNA, and the V and J assignments and clone size from that table. This sample has about 150,000 clones, with over 75% found just once. This record belongs to a study of blood T cell repertoires in COVID-19. Study summary: The samples span acute and convalescent COVID-19 from the United States, Italy and Spain. The cDNA or gDNA used as material had been derived from T cells, B-cell-depleted T cells, or PBMCs.

Germline values: CDR1 SGHTA, CDR2 FQGNSA. This CDR3 is built from 17 residues. V dropped 4 bases and J dropped 4; count of bases not matched to a gene: 12. The V gene is TRBV7-2, the J gene TRBJ1-4; 7 nucleotides match TRBD1. Material for sequencing was peripheral blood. This clonotype originated in a woman between 45 and 60 years old with acute or convalescent COVID-19. The CDR3 here is CASSSLGRTGVNEKLFF. The CDR3 region has the DNA TGTGCCAGCAGCTCCTTAGGAAGGACAGGCGTTAATGAAAAACTGTTTTTT.